What follows describes a single T cell receptor beta chain. Its specific antigen is unknown. There are no base qualities to consult, and no much larger clone falls within one base. This record comes from a study of early stage breast cancer tumors (dated by TCRdb to 2015 to 2018). Background for the entire study: Of the approximately 15 invasive breast tumors, about 13 were found to be estrogen receptor-positive, progesterone receptor-positive and HER2-negative. On average, each sample had about 9.6-fold read coverage. Most of the 12 ER+/PR+/HER2- tumors were invasive ductal carcinomas, while the other four were invasive lobular carcinomas. A total of 2,651,842 templates, representing 1,097,674 unique clonotypes, were detected across all samples.

Each sample was amplified in two independent genomic DNA replicates, using around 550 ng for blood and roughly 1.5 ug for tumor or normal breast. TCRB sequencing of genomic DNA was carried out with the ImmunoSeq Intro kit according to the manufacturer's instructions. For absolute quantification, the roughly 30-cycle multiplex PCR included proprietary primers along with spike-in control sequences. Single-end 150-bp reads were used to sequence an 87-bp fragment spanning the CDR3 plus the flanking V and J genes. Each lane of an Illumina MiSeq running version 3.0 chemistry carried seven multiplexed samples, with two replicates apiece. Under the source paper's analysis protocol: The vendor's proprietary pipeline processed the raw data and merged both replicates into a single result for each sample. Clonotypes were defined as productive rearrangements sharing the V-gene family, CDR3 amino acid sequence and J-gene segment. Clonality was calculated as 1 minus the normalized Shannon entropy (Pielou evenness) of TCRB abundances. T cell density was estimated as total templates divided by the number of input cells, with the number of input cells inferred from the DNA input amount. Total repertoire diversity and clonality were estimated with Recon using default parameters. A clonotype was considered tumor-enriched if its abundance in tumor exceeded 0.1% and was at least 32-fold higher than its abundance in normal breast. TCRdb provides this immuneACCESS table in a form limited to in-frame rearrangements. Some clones are lacking; in checked studies, under half of them reflect an unresolved V gene, and why the rest are absent is not known. Clone size and V and J calls were adopted from that table, with D and trimming inferred from the DNA. For this sample the table gives more than 60,000 clones, of which 70% to 85% were detected only once. The ten largest clonotypes hold more than 3% of the sample.

Broader findings and caveats from the paper: Enriched TCRB sequences shared across patients were found to be mostly commonly generated sequences that were unlikely to play an important role in the tumor microenvironment. Roughly 2.6-fold higher T cell density and higher clonality were observed in tumors than in adjacent normal breast tissue. Repertoires from blood resembled normal breast more closely than tumor, and using blood as a reference for each tissue separated tumor from normal in about 85% of the 16 patients. Analysis by tumor subtype was prevented by the small cohort size. Sequencing bulk genomic DNA from unsorted cells could not capture chain pairing or functional markers like CD4, CD8 and FOXP3.

According to the germline V gene, CDR1 reads SGHRS and CDR2 reads YFSETQ. The junction shows trimming of 4 bases on V and 2 bases on J, plus 13 bases between the germline ends. Measured from the cysteine to the phenylalanine, the CDR3 is 15 residues long. The DNA shown is the 45-base CDR3, in frame from base 1. The study profiled bulk TCR beta-chain repertoires in matched peripheral blood, tumor and adjacent normal breast tissue taken from more than 15 patients with early-stage breast cancer. Before surgery, about 4.5-11 mL of whole blood was collected into EDTA tubes and then processed within 2 hours. Ficoll-Paque centrifugation in SepMate-50 tubes was used to isolate peripheral blood mononuclear cells. PBMCs were cryopreserved in aliquots of roughly 2 to 4.5 million cells in approximately 90% FBS with around 10% DMSO and kept in liquid nitrogen. The Qiagen AllPrep DNA/RNA Mini kit was used for genomic DNA extraction.

Input material: blood. This sequence originates from a person between 60 and 70 years old with breast cancer. This sequence uses TRBV5-1 and TRBJ2-1; a confident D gene designation cannot be given. The CDR3 region has the sequence CASSGDMAAYNEQFF. At the DNA level, the sequence is TGCGCCAGCAGCGGGGATATGGCGGCCTACAATGAGCAGTTCTTC.